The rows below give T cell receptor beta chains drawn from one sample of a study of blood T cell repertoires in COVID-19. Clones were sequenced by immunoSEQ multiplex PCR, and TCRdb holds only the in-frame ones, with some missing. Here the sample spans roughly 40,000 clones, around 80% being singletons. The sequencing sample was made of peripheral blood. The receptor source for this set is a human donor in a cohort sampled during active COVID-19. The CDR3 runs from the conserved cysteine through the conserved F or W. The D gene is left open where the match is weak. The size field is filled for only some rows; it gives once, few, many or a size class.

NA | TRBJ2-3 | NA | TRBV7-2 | CASRTAGTSTDTQYF | TGTGCCAGCAGGACGGCGGGGACTAGCACAGATACGCAGTATTTT
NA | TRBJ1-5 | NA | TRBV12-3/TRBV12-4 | CASSPVGGPQHF | TGTGCCAGCAGTCCAGTGGGGGGGCCCCAGCATTTT
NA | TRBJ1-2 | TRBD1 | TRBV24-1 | CATSDFGQGGGYTF | TGTGCCACCAGTGATTTCGGGCAGGGGGGCGGCTACACCTTC
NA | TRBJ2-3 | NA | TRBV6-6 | CASSLVARTQYF | TGTGCCAGCAGTCTTGTCGCCAGGACGCAGTATTTT
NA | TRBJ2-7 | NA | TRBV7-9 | CASSLVQGSYEQYF | TGTGCCAGCAGCTTAGTTCAGGGGTCCTACGAGCAGTACTTC
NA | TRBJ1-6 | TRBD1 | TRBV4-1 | CASSQGDREAPLHF | TGCGCCAGCAGCCAAGGGGACAGGGAGGCACCCCTCCACTTT
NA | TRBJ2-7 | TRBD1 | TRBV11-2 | CASSSRQGPYEQYF | TGTGCCAGCAGCTCACGACAGGGCCCCTACGAGCAGTACTTC
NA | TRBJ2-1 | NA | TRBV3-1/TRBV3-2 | CASSHSDGSSYNEQFF | TGTGCCAGCAGCCATTCAGATGGGAGCTCCTACAATGAGCAGTTCTTC
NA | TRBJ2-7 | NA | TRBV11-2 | CASGGGLSYEQYF | TGTGCCAGCGGAGGAGGCCTTTCCTACGAGCAGTACTTC
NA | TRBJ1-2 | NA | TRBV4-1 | CASSQLLPGEDYGYTF | TGCGCCAGCAGCCAACTACTCCCAGGGGAAGACTATGGCTACACCTTC
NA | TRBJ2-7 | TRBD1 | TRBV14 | CATGQGYEQYF | TGTGCCACCGGACAGGGTTACGAGCAGTACTTC
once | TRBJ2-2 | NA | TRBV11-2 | CASSQGLNTGELFF | TGTGCCAGCAGCCAAGGACTGAACACCGGGGAGCTGTTTTTT
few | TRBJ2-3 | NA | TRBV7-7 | CASSPDREATDTQYF | TGTGCTAGCAGCCCAGACAGGGAGGCCACAGATACGCAGTATTTT
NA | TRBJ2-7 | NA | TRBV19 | CASRPTVSYEQYF | TGTGCCAGTAGACCGACAGTCTCCTACGAGCAGTACTTC